This T cell receptor (beta chain) was sequenced during a study of T-cell memory formation after mild COVID-19. Overall study: TCR clusters were mostly donor specific.

Points on this clonotype: Its antigen is as yet unknown.

General study points: Contracting CD8+ clones were enriched in EMRA, CD4+ mainly in CM and EM. Clonal second-wave expansions that peaked on day 37 had unconfirmed SARS-CoV-2 specificity.

The V segment lost 0 bases and the J segment 4 bases; nucleotides outside the gene matches: 3. In germline, CDR1 is SGHDN, CDR2 FVKESK. The CDR3 is 15 amino acids. The authors produced TCR alpha and TCR beta cDNA libraries with sample barcodes and UMIs by 5'RACE using constant-segment primers. TCRdb re-derived calls from the 5' RACE reads in MiXCR, one entry per CDR3 protein. Of approximately 300,000 distinct CDR3 sequences in the sample, around 8% were seen once. The TCR originated in a man younger than 30 who had mild COVID-19 (a few samples of this study predate the infection). Cell type and time point are not known. Sequenced sample: PBMCs or a T cell subset sorted from them (not recorded which). The rearrangement links TRBV14 to TRBJ2-1; 7 positions agree with TRBD1. Here the CDR3 DNA reads TGTGCCAGCAGCCAAGAAGGGACAGCGTACAATGAGCAGTTCTTC. This sequence encodes CASSQEGTAYNEQFF.